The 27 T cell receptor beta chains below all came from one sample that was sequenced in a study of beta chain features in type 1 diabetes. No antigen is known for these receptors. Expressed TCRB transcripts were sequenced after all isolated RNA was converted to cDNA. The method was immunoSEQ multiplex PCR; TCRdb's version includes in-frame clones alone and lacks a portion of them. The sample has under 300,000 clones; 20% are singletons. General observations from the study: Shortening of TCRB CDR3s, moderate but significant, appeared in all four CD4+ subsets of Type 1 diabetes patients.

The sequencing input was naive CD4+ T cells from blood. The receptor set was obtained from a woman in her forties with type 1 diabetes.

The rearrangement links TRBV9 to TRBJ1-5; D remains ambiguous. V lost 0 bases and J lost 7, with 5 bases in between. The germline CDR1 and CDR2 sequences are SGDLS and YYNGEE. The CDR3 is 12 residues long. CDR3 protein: CASSVDGQPQHF. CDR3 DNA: TGTGCCAGCAGCGTAGACGGGCAGCCCCAGCATTTT.

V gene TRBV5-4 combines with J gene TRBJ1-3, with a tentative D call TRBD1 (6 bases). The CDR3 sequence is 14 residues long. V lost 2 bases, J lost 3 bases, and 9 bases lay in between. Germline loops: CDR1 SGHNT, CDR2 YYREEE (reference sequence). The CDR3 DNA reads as TGTGCCAGCAGCTTTACAGGGTTTGGAAACACCATATATTTT. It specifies CASSFTGFGNTIYF. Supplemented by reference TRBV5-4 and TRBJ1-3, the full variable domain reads ETGVTQSPTHLIKTRGQQVTLRCSSQSGHNTVSWYQQALGQGPQFIFQYYREEENGRGNFPPRFSGLQFPNYSSELNVNALELDDSALYLCASSFTGFGNTIYFGEGSWLTVV.

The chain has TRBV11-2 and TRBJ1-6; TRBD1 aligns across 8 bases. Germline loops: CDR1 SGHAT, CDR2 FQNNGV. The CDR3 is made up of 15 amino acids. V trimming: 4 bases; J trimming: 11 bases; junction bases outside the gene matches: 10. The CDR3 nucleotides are TGTGCCAGCAGCTCCCGGGACAGGACCAAGGCACCCCTCCACTTT. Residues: CASSSRDRTKAPLHF.

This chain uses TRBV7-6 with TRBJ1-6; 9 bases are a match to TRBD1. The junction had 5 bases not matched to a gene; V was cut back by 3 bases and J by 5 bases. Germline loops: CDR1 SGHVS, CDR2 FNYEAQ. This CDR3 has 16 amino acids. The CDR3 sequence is CASSFQGQGNNSPLHF. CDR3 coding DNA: TGTGCCAGCAGCTTCCAGGGACAGGGTAATAATTCACCCCTCCACTTT. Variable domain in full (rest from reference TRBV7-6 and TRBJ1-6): GAGVSQSPRYKVTKRGQDVALRCDPISGHVSLYWYRQALGQGPEFLTYFNYEAQQDKSGLPNDRFSAERPEGSISTLTIQRTEQRDSAMYRCASSFQGQGNNSPLHFGNGTRLTVT.

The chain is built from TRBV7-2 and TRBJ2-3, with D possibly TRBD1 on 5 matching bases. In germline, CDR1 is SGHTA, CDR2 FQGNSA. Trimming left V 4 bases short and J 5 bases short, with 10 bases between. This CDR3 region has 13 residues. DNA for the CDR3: TGTGCCAGCAGCTCCGGCAGGGAAGATACGCAGTATTTT. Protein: CASSSGREDTQYF. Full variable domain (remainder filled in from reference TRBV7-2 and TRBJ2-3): GAGVSQSPSNKVTEKGKDVELRCDPISGHTALYWYRQSLGQGLEFLIYFQGNSAPDKSGLPSDRFSAERTGGSVSTLTIQRTQQEDSAVYLCASSSGREDTQYFGPGTRLTVL.

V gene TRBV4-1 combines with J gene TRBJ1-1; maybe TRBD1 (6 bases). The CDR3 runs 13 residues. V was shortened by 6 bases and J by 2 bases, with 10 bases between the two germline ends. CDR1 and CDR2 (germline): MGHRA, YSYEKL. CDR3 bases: TGCGCCAGCAGTTACAGGGATAACACTGAAGCTTTCTTT. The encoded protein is CASSYRDNTEAFF.

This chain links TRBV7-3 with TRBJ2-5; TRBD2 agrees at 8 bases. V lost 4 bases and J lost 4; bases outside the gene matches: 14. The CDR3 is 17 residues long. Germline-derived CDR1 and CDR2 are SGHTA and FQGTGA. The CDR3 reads CASSSREGAGGRETQYF. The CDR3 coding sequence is TGTGCCAGCAGCTCCCGCGAAGGGGCGGGAGGAAGAGAGACCCAGTACTTC.

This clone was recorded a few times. DNA of the CDR3: TGTGCCACCAGCAGAGTGAGGGCGCCCGGTGAAAAACTGTTTTTT. Its translation is CATSRVRAPGEKLFF. The chain couples TRBV15 to TRBJ1-4, with D unclear. Germline CDR1 is LNHNV and CDR2 is YYDKDF (reference sequence). The CDR3 contains 15 residues. V was cut by 1 base and J by 7 bases, with 13 bases left in between.

The CDR3 region is CAIGDLSYEQYF. CDR3 sequence (DNA): TGTGCCATCGGGGACTTATCCTACGAGCAGTACTTC. V gene TRBV10-3 combines with J gene TRBJ2-7; D is perhaps TRBD2 (6 bases). V was shortened by 8 bases and J by 1 base, with 9 bases between the two germline ends. This CDR3 contains 12 residues. Germline V gives CDR1 ENHRY, CDR2 SYGVKD.

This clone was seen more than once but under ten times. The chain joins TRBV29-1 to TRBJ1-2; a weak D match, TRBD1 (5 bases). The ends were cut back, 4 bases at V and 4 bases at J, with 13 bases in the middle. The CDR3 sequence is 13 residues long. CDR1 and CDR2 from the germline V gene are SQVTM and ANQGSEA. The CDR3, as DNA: TGCAGCGTTGTGGAGGGGCCAGGCTATGGCTACACCTTC. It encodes CSVVEGPGYGYTF.

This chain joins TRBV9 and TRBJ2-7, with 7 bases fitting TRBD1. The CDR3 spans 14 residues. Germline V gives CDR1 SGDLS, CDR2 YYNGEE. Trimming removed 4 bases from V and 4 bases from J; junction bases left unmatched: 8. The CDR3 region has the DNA TGTGCCAGCAGCTCGGACAGGTTGGGGTACGAGCAGTACTTC. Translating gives CASSSDRLGYEQYF.

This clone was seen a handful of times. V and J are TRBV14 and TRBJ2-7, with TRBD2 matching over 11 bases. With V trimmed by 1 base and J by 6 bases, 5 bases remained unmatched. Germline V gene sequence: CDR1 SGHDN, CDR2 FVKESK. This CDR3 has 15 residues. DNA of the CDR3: TGTGCCAGCAGCCAAGTAGCGGGAGGGCCGGGCGAGCAGTACTTC. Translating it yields CASSQVAGGPGEQYF.

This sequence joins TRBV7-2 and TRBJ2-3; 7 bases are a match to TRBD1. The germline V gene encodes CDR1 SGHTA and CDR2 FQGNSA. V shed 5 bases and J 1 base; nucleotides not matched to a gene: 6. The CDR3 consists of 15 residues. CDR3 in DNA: TGTGCCAGCAGCGGGCACGGGACAGGCACAGATACGCAGTATTTT. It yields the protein CASSGHGTGTDTQYF.

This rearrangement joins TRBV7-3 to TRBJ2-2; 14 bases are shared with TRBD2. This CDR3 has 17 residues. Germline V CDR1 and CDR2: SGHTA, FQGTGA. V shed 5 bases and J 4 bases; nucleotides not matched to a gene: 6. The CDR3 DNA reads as TGTGCCAGCAGCCCGGGACTAGCGGGAGTGATCACCGGGGAGCTGTTTTTT. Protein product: CASSPGLAGVITGELFF.

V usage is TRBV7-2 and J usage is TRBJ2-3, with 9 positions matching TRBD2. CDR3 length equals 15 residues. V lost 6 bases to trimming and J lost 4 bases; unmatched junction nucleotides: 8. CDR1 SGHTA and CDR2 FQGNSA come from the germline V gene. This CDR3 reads CASSSRTSVADTQYF. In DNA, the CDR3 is TGTGCCAGCAGTTCTCGGACTAGCGTTGCAGATACGCAGTATTTT.

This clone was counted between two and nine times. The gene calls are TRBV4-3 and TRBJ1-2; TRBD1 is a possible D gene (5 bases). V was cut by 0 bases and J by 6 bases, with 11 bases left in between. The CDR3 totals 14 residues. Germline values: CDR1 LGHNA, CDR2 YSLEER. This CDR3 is CASSQEGQGNGYTF. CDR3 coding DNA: TGCGCCAGCAGCCAAGAAGGGCAGGGTAATGGCTACACCTTC.

The DNA for the CDR3 is TGTGCCAGCAGTCCGAGGACCGGGATGGGTAATCAGCCCCAGCATTTT. It specifies CASSPRTGMGNQPQHF. The chain is built from TRBV28 and TRBJ1-5; no definite D call. The V gene's germline CDR1 is MDHEN and CDR2 SYDVKM. The CDR3 length is 16 residues. V was clipped by 5 bases and J by 4 bases, with 18 bases between them.

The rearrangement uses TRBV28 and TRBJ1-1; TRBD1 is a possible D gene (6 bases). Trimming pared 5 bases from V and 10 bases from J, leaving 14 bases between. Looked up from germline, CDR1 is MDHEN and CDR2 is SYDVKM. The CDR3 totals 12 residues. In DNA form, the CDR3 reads TGTGCCAGCAGTGACCCCGGGACACGAGCTTTCTTT. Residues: CASSDPGTRAFF.

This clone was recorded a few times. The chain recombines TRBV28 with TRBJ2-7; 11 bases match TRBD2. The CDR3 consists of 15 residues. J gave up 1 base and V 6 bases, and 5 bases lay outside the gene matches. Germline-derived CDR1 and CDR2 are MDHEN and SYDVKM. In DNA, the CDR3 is TGTGCCAGCAGCCCGGGACTAGCGGCTTCCTACGAGCAGTACTTC. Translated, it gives CASSPGLAASYEQYF.

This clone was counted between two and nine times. CDR3 protein: CASTRGPHGNTGELFF. The CDR3 DNA is TGTGCCAGCACCAGAGGGCCCCATGGGAACACCGGGGAGCTGTTTTTT. This chain joins TRBV7-2 and TRBJ2-2; tentative D call: TRBD2 (5 bases). The CDR3 has 16 residues. Germline CDR1 SGHTA, CDR2 FQGNSA. The V gene lost 7 bases and the J gene lost 1 base, with 16 bases spanning the gap.

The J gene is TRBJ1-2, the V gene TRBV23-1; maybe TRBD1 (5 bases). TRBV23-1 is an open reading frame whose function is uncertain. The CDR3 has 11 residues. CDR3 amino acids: CAQSGGKGYTF. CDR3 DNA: TGCGCTCAGTCCGGGGGAAAAGGCTACACCTTC.

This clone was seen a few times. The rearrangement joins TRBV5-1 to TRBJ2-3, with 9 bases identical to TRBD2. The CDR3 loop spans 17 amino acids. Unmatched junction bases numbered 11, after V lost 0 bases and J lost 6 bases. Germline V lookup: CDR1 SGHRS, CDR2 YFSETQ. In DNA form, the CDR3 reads TGCGCCAGCAGCTTGGCCAAGACTAGCGGAGGGGAGGATACGCAGTATTTT. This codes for CASSLAKTSGGEDTQYF. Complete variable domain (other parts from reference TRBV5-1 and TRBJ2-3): KAGVTQTPRYLIKTRGQQVTLSCSPISGHRSVSWYQQTPGQGLQFLFEYFSETQRNKGNFPGRFSGRQFSNSRSEMNVSTLELGDSALYLCASSLAKTSGGEDTQYFGPGTRLTVL.

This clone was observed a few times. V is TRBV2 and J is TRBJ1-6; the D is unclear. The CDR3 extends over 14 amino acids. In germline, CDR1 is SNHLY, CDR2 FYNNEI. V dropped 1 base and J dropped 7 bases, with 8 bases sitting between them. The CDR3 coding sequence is TGTGCCAGCAGTGAAGGGAGCGGAAATTCACCCCTCCACTTT. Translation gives CASSEGSGNSPLHF.

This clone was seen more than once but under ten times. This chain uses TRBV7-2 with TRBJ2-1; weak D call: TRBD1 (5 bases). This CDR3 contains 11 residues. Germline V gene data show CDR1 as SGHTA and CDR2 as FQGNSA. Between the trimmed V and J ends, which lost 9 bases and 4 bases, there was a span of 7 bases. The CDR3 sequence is CASDSYNEQFF. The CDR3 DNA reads TGTGCCAGTGACAGTTACAATGAGCAGTTCTTC.

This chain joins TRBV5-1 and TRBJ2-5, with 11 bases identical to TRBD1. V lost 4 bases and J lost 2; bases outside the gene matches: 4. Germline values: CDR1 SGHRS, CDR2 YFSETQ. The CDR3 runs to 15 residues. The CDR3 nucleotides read TGCGCCAGCAGCGTATGGGACAGGGGGCAAGAGACCCAGTACTTC. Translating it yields CASSVWDRGQETQYF.

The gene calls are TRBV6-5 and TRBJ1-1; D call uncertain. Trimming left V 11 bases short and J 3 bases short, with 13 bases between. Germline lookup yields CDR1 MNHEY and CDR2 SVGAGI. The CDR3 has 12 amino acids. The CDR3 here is CAGIEVDTEAFF. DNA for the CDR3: TGTGCCGGCATCGAGGTAGACACTGAAGCTTTCTTT.

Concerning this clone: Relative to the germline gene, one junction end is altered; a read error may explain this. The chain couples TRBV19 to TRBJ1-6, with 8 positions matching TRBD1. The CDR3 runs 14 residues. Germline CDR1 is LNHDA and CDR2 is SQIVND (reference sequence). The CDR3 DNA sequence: TGTGCCAGTACAACCGGGACAGGAGACTCATTCACCCTCTTT. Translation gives CASTTGTGDSFTLF. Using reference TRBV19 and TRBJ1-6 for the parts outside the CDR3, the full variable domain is DGGITQSPKYLFRKEGQNVTLSCEQNLNHDAMYWYRQDPGQGLRLIYYSQIVNDFQKGDIAEGYSVSREKKESFPLTVTSAQKNPTAFYLCASTTGTGDSFTLFGNGTRLTVT.